This T cell receptor (beta chain) was recorded in a study of blood T cell repertoires in COVID-19. Study-wide background: Specimens from acute and convalescent COVID-19 originated in the United States, Italy and Spain. T cells, B-cell-depleted T cells, or PBMCs supplied cDNA or gDNA.

This CDR3 is built from 15 residues. The germline V and J ends were trimmed by 1 base and 2 bases, with 11 bases remaining between them. CDR1 SEHNR and CDR2 FQNEAQ come from the germline V gene (reference sequence). Clones were read by immunoSEQ multiplex PCR, and TCRdb kept only the in-frame ones, dropping some. This table holds about 290,000 clones, over 80% found once. The clonotype comes from a woman between 45 and 60 years old with active or convalescent COVID-19. Sequencing was performed on peripheral blood. This chain joins TRBV7-9 and TRBJ2-5; D uncertain. The chain's CDR3 is CASSLDGQFQETQYF. CDR3 nucleotides: TGTGCCAGCAGCTTAGATGGTCAGTTTCAAGAGACCCAGTACTTC.